One TCR beta chain is described in this entry. Its antigen is unknown. Per-base qualities were not stored, and no clone one base away is much larger. The data belong to a study of shared clonotypes between healthy human individuals (dated by TCRdb to the early 2020s). Turning to the overall study: Three men and two women, aged 18 to 49 years, made up the cohort. Per donor, three plates each were used for CD4 naive and CD4 memory, two for CD8 naive, and one for CD8 memory. To estimate repertoire size and how much clonotypes are shared between individuals, the study performed deep sequencing of blood TCR repertoires from roughly five healthy adults. To increase sequencing depth and limit assay-specific biases, different laboratories used diverse techniques to prepare libraries and sequence TCR repertoires. Each donor's leukapheresis produced roughly between about 0.9 and 9.5 billion PBMCs.

TCR CDR3 regions were amplified from genomic DNA by multiplex PCR using the deep immunoSEQ assay. Genomic DNA extracted from each cell subset was distributed evenly over all wells of several immunoSEQ 96-well plates, and each plate served as one replicate. For sorted subsets, roughly 200 ng of genomic DNA, equivalent to 30,000 or so T cell genomes, went into each replicate PCR. The purified libraries were quantified using a Qubit 3.0 fluorometer, sized with a Bioanalyzer 2100, and then quantified again using the KAPA Library Quantification kit. Each immunoSEQ 96-well plate was sequenced on its own single-read 150-cycle Illumina NextSeq 550 flow cell. Concerning the study's data processing: Because the immunoSEQ output held only junctional sequences and lacked quality scores, the filtering could not match the filtering applied to full-length reads. To assign V/J genes and CDR3, sequences were annotated using PyIR, a Python wrapper for IgBLAST v1.9, with IMGT germline references. Reads with weak V/J assignments (E-value above 1e-6), missing CDR3, stop codons, out-of-frame junctions, or ambiguous translated residues were removed. V3J clonotypes were defined by identical inferred V gene, J gene, and CDR3 amino acid sequence. The percentage overlap between two repertoires was calculated by dividing the number of shared unique clonotypes by the size of the smaller repertoire. Three approaches were used to assess repertoire richness: RTK rarefaction, the Chao1 estimator, and Recon v2.1 estimates of unobserved clonotypes. Generation probabilities were computed with OLGA for all TCRbeta clonotypes obtained by the gDNA method from a handful of donors. Imported from immuneACCESS, the table was reduced by TCRdb to in-frame sequences with V and J called. These copies leave out some clones; in studies compared against another copy, an unresolved V gene accounts for under half, and the cause of the remainder is not known. V and J calls and clone size are those listed in that table; D and trimming were worked out from the DNA. Recorded for this sample are roughly 650,000 clones; about 96% of them occurred a single time. Approximately 0.12% of the sample is held by the ten biggest clonotypes.

Including the terminal cysteine and phenylalanine, the CDR3 comprises 14 residues. The retained sequence is limited to the CDR3, 42 bases, with the frame set at the first base. The germline V gene gives CDR1 as SGHAT and CDR2 as FQNNGV. CD8 naive samples were CD45RO-negative cells positively selected for CCR7, giving a CD45RA+CCR7+ population that excluded TemRA cells. Donors were healthy HIV-negative adults with no recently reported acute infections or vaccinations. Every donor was a Caucasian adult living in Nashville, Tennessee, USA. After blood collection by leukapheresis, PBMCs were isolated using Ficoll-Histopaque density gradient centrifugation and then cryopreserved in the vapor phase of liquid nitrogen. Analytical flow cytometry was used to check the purity and quantity of every magnetically sorted T cell population. Genomic DNA was isolated from every sorted fraction and measured by UV absorbance on a Nanodrop 2000c.

What the work shows at the level of the full study, not this receptor alone: Clonotypes shared by all four sorted-subset donors showed higher generation probabilities than non-shared clonotypes. Incomplete sequencing was indicated by rarefaction of sorted-subset datasets, despite the large sequencing depth. Sampling was limited to blood, and TCR repertoires in tissue likely differ from TCR repertoires in blood. Across a handful of donors, approximately 5% of naive CD4, roughly 3.4% of naive CD8, around 2.5% of memory CD4, and about 0.4% of memory CD8 clonotypes were shared. Larger estimated clonotype richness was generally found for naive subsets than for memory subsets. Because the study included only a small number of donors, the genetic and exposure-history diversity represented was limited. Pairwise subsampling led to the expectation that sequencing depth would affect the degree of clonotype sharing among donors.

The source of this sequence is a woman aged 25 to 39 in good health. Sequencing was carried out using naive CD8+ T cells sorted from blood. In the paper's terms, the cell subset or site label means: CD45RA+CCR7+. The V gene is TRBV11-2 and the J gene is TRBJ2-5; possibly the D gene is TRBD1, per 5 matching bases. The J call may be incorrect, as the DNA end agrees better with TRBJ2-7. The DNA sequence is as follows: TGTGCCAGCAGCTTAGGCGACAGCCTCAACGAGCAGTACTTC. Its translation reads: CASSLGDSLNEQYF.